This T cell receptor (beta chain) stems from a study of CD8+ T cells in alopecia areata. Study-wide context: Each of the treated patients was given oral tofacitinib, 5 to 10 mg twice daily, for moderate-to-severe alopecia areata.

cDNA reverse transcribed from extracted RNA served as the sequencing template. Clones were sequenced by immunoSEQ multiplex PCR, and TCRdb holds only the in-frame ones, with some missing. Among more than 110,000 clones, roughly 64% were seen once, and the ten largest hold roughly 6.7%. About this clone: Its antigen is as yet unknown.

Study-level findings and limits: Mice gave a clearer picture of TCR sharing than patients did, possibly for HLA-related reasons.

PBMCs, the starting material, were the source of sorted CD4+ and CD8+ T cells. The CDR3 length is 13 residues. V was cut by 5 bases and J by 5 bases, with 12 bases left in between. In germline, CDR1 is MNHEY, CDR2 SVGAGI. The chain combines TRBV6-5 with TRBJ2-5; maybe TRBD1 (5 bases). This receptor was identified in a human donor with alopecia areata. The sequencing here drew on CD4+ T cells sorted from blood, taken at week 0. Here the CDR3 DNA reads TGTGCCAGCAGTAAGACAGTATTTGAGACCCAGTACTTC. Translation gives CASSKTVFETQYF.